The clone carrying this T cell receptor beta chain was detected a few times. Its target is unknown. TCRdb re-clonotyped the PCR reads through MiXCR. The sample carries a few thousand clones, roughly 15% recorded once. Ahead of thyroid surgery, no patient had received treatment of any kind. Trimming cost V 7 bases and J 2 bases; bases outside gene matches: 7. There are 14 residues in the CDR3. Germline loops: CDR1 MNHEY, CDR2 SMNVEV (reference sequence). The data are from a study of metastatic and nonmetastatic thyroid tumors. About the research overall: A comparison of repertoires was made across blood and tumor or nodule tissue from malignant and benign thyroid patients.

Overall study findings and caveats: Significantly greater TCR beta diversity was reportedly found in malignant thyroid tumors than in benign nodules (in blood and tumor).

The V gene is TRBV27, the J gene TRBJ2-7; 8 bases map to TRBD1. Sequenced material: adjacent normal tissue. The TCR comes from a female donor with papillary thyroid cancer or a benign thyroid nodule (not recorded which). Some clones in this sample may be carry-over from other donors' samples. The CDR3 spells CASISRDRPYEQYF. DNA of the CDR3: TGTGCCAGCATATCGCGGGACAGGCCCTACGAGCAGTACTTC.